This T cell receptor (beta chain) was found in a study of control samples from healthy donors and cancer patients. The germline CDR1 and CDR2 sequences are SGHTA and FQGNSA. CDR3 length: 13 residues. Trimming left V 4 bases short and J 9 bases short, with 13 bases between. Only in-frame clones appear in the TCRdb table, and some are missing; sequencing was by immunoSEQ multiplex PCR. The table records approximately 97,000 clones, 92% of them present only once. The chain combines TRBV7-2 with TRBJ2-1; D call uncertain. The origin of this receptor is a young woman in good health. The sample taken for sequencing was blood. CDR3 protein: CASSSDGRSEQFF. The CDR3 DNA is TGTGCCAGCAGCTCAGACGGAAGATCTGAGCAGTTCTTC.